The entry below describes one TCR beta chain. The sample is drawn from a study of blood T cell repertoires in COVID-19. In the original analysis: Quantification of nucleated cells was approximated via reference gene primer amplification. Profiled with immunoSEQ multiplex PCR; TCRdb holds only in-frame clones, not every one. From that table come the V and J calls and clone size; the DNA was used to work out D and trimming. The sample consists of more than 85,000 clones, over 60% of them appearing once. There are 13 residues in the CDR3. Trimming removed 6 bases from V and 8 bases from J; junction bases left unmatched: 8. CDR1 and CDR2 from the germline V gene are KGHSH and LQKENI.

The sequencing input was peripheral blood. This TCR was recovered from a woman at least 80 years old with active or convalescent COVID-19. This chain links TRBV18 with TRBJ1-2, with 8 bases lining up with TRBD1. The CDR3 is CASSPDRGAGYTF. The CDR3 DNA is TGTGCCAGCTCTCCCGACAGGGGAGCCGGCTACACCTTC.